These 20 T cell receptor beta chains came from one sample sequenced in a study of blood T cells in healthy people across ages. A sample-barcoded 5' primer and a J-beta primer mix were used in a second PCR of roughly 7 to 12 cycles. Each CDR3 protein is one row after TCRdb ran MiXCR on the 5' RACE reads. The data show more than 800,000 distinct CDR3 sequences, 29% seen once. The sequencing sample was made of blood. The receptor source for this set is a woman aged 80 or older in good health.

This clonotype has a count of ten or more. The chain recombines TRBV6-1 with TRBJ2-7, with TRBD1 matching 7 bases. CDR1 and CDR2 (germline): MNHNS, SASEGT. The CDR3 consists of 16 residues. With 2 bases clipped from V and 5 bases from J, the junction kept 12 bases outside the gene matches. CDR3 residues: CASSELTGVGSDEQYF. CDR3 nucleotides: TGTGCCAGCAGTGAACTCACAGGGGTCGGCTCGGACGAGCAGTACTTC.

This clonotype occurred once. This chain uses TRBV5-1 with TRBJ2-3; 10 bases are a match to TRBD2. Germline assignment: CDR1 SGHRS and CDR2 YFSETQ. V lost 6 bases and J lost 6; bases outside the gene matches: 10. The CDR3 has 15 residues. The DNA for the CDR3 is TGCGCCAGCACCCCTGGGGCTAGCGGGGGTGATACGCAGTATTTT. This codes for CASTPGASGGDTQYF.

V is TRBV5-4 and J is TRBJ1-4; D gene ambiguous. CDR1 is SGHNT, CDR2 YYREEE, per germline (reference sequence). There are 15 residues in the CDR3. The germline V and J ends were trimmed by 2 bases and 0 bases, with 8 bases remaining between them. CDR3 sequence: CASSFKVPTNEKLFF. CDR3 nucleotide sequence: TGTGCCAGCAGCTTTAAGGTCCCAACTAATGAAAAACTGTTTTTT.

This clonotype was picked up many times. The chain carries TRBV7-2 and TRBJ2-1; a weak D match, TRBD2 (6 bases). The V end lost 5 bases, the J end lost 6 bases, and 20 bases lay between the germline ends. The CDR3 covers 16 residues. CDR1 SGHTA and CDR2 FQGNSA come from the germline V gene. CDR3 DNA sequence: TGTGCCAGCAGCCCCCATGGCGGGGCCAACCTCAATGAGCAGTTCTTC. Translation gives CASSPHGGANLNEQFF.

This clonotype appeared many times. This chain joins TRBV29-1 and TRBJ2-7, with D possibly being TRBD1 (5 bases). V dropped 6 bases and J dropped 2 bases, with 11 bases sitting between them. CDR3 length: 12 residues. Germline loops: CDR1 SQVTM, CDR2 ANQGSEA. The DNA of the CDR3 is TGCAGCGTGAGACAGACCACCTACGAGCAGTACTTC. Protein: CSVRQTTYEQYF.

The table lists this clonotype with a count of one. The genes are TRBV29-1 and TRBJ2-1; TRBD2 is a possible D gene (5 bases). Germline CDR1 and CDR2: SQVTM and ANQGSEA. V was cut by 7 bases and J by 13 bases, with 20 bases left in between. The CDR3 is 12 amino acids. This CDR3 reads CSARDGVETQFF. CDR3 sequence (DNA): TGCAGCGCAAGAGACGGGGTGGAGACCCAGTTCTTC.

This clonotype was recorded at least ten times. The CDR3 DNA reads as TGTGCCAGCAGCCAAGGGGACAGGCTGAGCTCCTACGAGCAGTACTTC. Protein sequence: CASSQGDRLSSYEQYF. The chain carries TRBV3-1 and TRBJ2-7; 8 positions agree with TRBD1. The CDR3 totals 16 residues. The V gene's germline CDR1 is LGHDT and CDR2 YNNKEL (reference sequence). The junction had 5 bases not matched to a gene; V was cut back by 1 base and J by 0 bases.

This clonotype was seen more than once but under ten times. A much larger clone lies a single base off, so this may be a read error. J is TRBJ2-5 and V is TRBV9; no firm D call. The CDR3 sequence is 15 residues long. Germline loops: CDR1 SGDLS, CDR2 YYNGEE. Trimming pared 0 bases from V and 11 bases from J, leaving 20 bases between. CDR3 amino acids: CASSVGGISYNEQYF. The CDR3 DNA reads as TGTGCCAGCAGCGTAGGTGGGATATCCTACAATGAGCAGTACTTC.

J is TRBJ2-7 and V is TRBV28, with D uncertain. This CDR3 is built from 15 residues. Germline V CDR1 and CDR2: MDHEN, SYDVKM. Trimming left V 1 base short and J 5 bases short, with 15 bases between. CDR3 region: CASSLSPPRVNEQYF. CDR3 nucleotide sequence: TGTGCCAGCAGTTTATCTCCCCCCCGGGTAAACGAGCAGTACTTC.

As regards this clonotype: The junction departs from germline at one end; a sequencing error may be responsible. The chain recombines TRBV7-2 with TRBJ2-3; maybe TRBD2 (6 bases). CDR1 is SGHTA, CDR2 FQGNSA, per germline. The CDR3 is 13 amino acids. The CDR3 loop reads CAGSGGLRDTQYF. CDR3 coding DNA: TGTGCCGGCAGCGGAGGGCTTAGGGATACGCAGTATTTT.

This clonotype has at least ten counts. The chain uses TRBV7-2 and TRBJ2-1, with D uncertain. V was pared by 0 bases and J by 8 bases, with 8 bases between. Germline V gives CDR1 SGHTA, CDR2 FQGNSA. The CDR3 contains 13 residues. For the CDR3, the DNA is TGTGCCAGCAGCTTAGCGAGGATGCATGAGCAGTTCTTC. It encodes CASSLARMHEQFF.

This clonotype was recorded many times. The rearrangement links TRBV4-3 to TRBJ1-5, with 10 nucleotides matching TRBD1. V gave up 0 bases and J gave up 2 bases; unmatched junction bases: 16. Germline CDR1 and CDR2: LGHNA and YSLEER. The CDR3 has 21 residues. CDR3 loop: CASSQEAVGTGAKGRNQPQHF. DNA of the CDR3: TGCGCCAGCAGCCAAGAGGCAGTGGGGACAGGGGCTAAGGGACGCAATCAGCCCCAGCATTTT.

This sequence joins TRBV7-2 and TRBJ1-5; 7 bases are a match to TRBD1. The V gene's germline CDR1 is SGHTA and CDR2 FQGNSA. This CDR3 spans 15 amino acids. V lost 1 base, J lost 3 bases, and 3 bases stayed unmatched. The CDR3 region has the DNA TGTGCCAGCAGCTTAGGAGGGGGCATCAATCAGCCCCAGCATTTT. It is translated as CASSLGGGINQPQHF.

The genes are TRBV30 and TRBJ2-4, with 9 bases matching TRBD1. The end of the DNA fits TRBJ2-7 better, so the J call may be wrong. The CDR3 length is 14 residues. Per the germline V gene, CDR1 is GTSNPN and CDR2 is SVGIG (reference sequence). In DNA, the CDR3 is TGTGCCTGGAGTGGGGACAGGGCGACCTACGAGCAGTACTTC. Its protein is CAWSGDRATYEQYF.

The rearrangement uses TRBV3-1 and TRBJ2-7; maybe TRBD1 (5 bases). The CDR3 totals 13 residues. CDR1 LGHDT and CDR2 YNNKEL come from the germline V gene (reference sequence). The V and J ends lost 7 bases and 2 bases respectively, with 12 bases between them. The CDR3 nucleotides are TGTGCCAGCAACTCTACAGGAACCTACGAGCAGTACTTC. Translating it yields CASNSTGTYEQYF.

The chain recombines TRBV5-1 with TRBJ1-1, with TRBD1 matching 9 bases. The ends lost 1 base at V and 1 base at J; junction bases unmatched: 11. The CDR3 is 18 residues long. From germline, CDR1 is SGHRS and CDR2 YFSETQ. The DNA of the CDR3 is TGCGCCAGCAGCTTGACATACGCGGGACAGGGATCGAACACTGAAGCTTTCTTT. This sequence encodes CASSLTYAGQGSNTEAFF.

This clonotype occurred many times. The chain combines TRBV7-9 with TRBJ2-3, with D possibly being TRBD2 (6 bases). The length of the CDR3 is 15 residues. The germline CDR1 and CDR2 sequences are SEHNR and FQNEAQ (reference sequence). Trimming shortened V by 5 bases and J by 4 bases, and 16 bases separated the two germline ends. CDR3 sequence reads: CASSPRLVSPDTQYF. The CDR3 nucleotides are TGTGCCAGCAGCCCCCGACTAGTAAGCCCAGATACGCAGTATTTT.

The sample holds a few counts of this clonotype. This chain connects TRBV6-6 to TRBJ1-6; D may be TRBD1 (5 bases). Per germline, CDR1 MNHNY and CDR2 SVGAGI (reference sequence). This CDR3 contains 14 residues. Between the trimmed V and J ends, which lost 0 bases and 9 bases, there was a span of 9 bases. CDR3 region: CASSYSTGRSPLHF. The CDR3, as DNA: TGTGCCAGCAGTTACTCGACGGGGCGTTCACCCCTCCACTTT.

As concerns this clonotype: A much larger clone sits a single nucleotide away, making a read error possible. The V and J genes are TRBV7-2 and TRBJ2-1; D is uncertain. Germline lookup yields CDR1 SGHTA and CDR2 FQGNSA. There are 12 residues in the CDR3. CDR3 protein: CASSFPYTEQFF. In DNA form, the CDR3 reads TGTGCCAGCAGCTTCCCGTACACTGAGCAGTTCTTC.

The CDR3 nucleotides read TGTGCCAGCAGCTTAGGCCAAGGGAGGGCCGGAGACGAGCAGTACTTC. It encodes CASSLGQGRAGDEQYF. The rearrangement links TRBV13 to TRBJ2-7, with 7 bases identical to TRBD2. The CDR3 consists of 16 residues. Germline-derived CDR1 and CDR2 are PRHDT and FYEKMQ (reference sequence). Germline trimming cut 0 bases from V and 5 bases from J; bases unmatched to any gene: 10.